This T cell receptor beta chain was found in a study of blood T cell repertoires in COVID-19. Study-level information: Samples came from the United States, Italy and Spain, spanning acute and convalescent COVID-19. The cDNA or gDNA used as material had been derived from T cells, B-cell-depleted T cells, or PBMCs.

Germline assignment: CDR1 SGDLS and CDR2 YYNGEE. The CDR3 loop spans 14 amino acids. V dropped 0 bases and J dropped 0 bases, with 6 bases sitting between them. Per the original data handling: Amplification of reference gene primers was used by the study to estimate nucleated cell counts. This table comes from immunoSEQ multiplex PCR, and its TCRdb copy is limited to in-frame clones, with some not included. V, J and clone size derive from that table, while D and trimming were established from the DNA sequence. The sample lists 250,000 to 300,000 clones, around nine tenths seen once, with around an eighth in the top ten.

The specimen was peripheral blood. The chain has TRBV9 and TRBJ1-1; D gene ambiguous. This TCR came from a woman in her sixties with acute or convalescent COVID-19. The CDR3 bases are TGTGCCAGCAGCGTAGGACACATGAACACTGAAGCTTTCTTT. The encoded protein is CASSVGHMNTEAFF.